These 13 T cell receptor beta chains were sequenced from one sample in a study of molecular identifiers for immune sequencing clone quantification. From the PCR reads, TCRdb called clonotypes with MiXCR, one entry per CDR3 protein. The repertoire has roughly 50,000 distinct CDR3 sequences, approximately 26% of them found once; the top ten carry around 1.9%. What was sequenced was naive CD8+ T cells from blood, with Jurkat cell RNA spiked in. Documented subset: FACS-sorted CD8+CD4-CCR7+CD45RA+ naive T cells. These TCRs come from a human donor in good health. Some libraries in this study had Jurkat cell RNA spiked in.

A remark on this clonotype: With a much larger clone just one base away, this may be a read error. The gene calls are TRBV28 and TRBJ2-7; TRBD2 agrees at 9 bases. This CDR3 has 14 residues. Germline-derived CDR1 and CDR2 are MDHEN and SYDVKM. Germline trimming cut 2 bases from V and 6 bases from J; bases unmatched to any gene: 5. This chain's CDR3 is CASSLPGGGAEQYF. DNA of the CDR3: TGTGCCAGCAGTTTACCGGGCGGGGGGGCCGAGCAGTACTTC.

This chain links TRBV19 with TRBJ1-2, with D possibly matching TRBD1 (5 bases). Germline V gene sequence: CDR1 LNHDA, CDR2 SQIVND (reference sequence). This CDR3 comprises 17 residues. The V end was cut by 1 base, the J end by 4 bases, with 19 bases between. The CDR3 DNA reads TGTGCCAGTAGTATAGCTCCGGGGCCAGGGCGAAGCTATGGCTACACCTTC. It codes for CASSIAPGPGRSYGYTF.

Comment on this clonotype: A much larger clonotype is one base distant, so this may be a read error. V gene TRBV24-1 combines with J gene TRBJ2-2, with D possibly TRBD1 on 6 matching bases. The CDR3 contains 14 residues. Per the germline V gene, CDR1 is KGHDR and CDR2 is SFDVKD. CDR3 protein: CAASDLGGPGELFF. Here the CDR3 DNA reads TGTGCCGCCAGTGATTTAGGGGGTCCCGGGGAGCTGTTTTTT.

About this clonotype itself: This clone may be a read error of a much larger clone one base away. CDR3 region: CASSPSLDGNTIHF. For the CDR3, the DNA is TGTGCCAGCAGCCCCTCCCTCGATGGAAACACCATACATTTT. This chain uses TRBV4-2 with TRBJ1-3; unclear D gene. This CDR3 is 14 amino acids long. Germline V CDR1 and CDR2: LGHNA, YNFKEQ.

With respect to this clonotype: A much larger clone lies one base from this, so it may be a read error. The chain employs TRBV5-1 and TRBJ2-4, with D possibly matching TRBD2 (6 bases). The CDR3 is made up of 17 amino acids. Germline assignment: CDR1 SGHRS and CDR2 YFSETQ. CDR3 residues: CASSLEAVAVQADIKYF. CDR3 DNA sequence: TGCGCCAGCAGCTTGGAAGCCGTAGCGGTTCAGGCAGACATTAAGTACTTC.

This clonotype has a single count. A much larger clone differs from this one at a single base, so this may be a read error. The rearrangement links TRBV3-1 to TRBJ2-3; 7 bases map to TRBD1. This CDR3 has 19 amino acids. The V segment lost 0 bases and the J segment 2 bases; nucleotides outside the gene matches: 14. Germline CDR1 is LGHDT and CDR2 is YNNKEL (reference sequence). Here the CDR3 reads CASSQDTGQNFLNTDTQYF. CDR3 DNA sequence: TGTGCCAGCAGCCAAGATACGGGACAGAACTTTTTGAACACAGATACGCAGTATTTT.

Points on this clonotype: Just one base apart from a much larger clone, this may be a read error. The conserved final phenylalanine or tryptophan is absent from the CDR3, which likely points to a read error. Because the CDR3's place on the DNA is in doubt, the DNA is left out and the CDR3 is given as listed by TCRdb. V gene TRBV21-1 combines with J gene TRBJ1-4. TRBV21-1 counts as a pseudogene. The CDR3 is 15 residues long, counting both termini. The CDR3 spells CAYPPDREDNEKLFL.

The rearrangement uses TRBV2 and TRBJ2-3, with TRBD2 matching 13 bases. V shed 4 bases, J shed 4 bases, and the junction held 5 bases outside the gene matches. The CDR3 extends over 16 amino acids. Germline V gene data show CDR1 as SNHLY and CDR2 as FYNNEI. The CDR3 bases are TGTGCCAGCAGTGCCACTAGCGGGGGGGGCCCAGATACGCAGTATTTT. Translation: CASSATSGGGPDTQYF.

This clonotype was found a few times. V usage is TRBV4-1 and J usage is TRBJ2-7; TRBD1 matches at 9 bases. V was clipped by 2 bases and J by 5 bases; unmatched bases: 16. The CDR3 extends over 18 amino acids. Germline V lookup: CDR1 MGHRA, CDR2 YSYEKL. The chain's CDR3 is CASSQSGTGSPLLDEQYF. In DNA form, the CDR3 reads TGCGCCAGCAGCCAATCTGGGACAGGGTCCCCATTACTCGACGAGCAGTACTTC.

This chain joins TRBV29-1 and TRBJ2-5; 8 bases match TRBD2. The V gene end was trimmed by 7 bases and the J gene end by 0 bases; junction bases not matched to a gene: 16. Germline V gives CDR1 SQVTM, CDR2 ANQGSEA. The length of the CDR3 is 17 residues. This chain's CDR3 is CSGRGVTSTAYQETQYF. The CDR3 nucleotides are TGCAGCGGGCGGGGGGTGACTAGTACGGCCTACCAAGAGACCCAGTACTTC.

Turning to this clonotype: This clone may be a read error of a much larger clone one base away. The chain uses TRBV4-3 and TRBJ2-7; TRBD2 agrees at 8 bases. The V gene end was trimmed by 2 bases and the J gene end by 0 bases; junction bases not matched to a gene: 3. Germline values: CDR1 LGHNA, CDR2 YSLEER. The CDR3 length is 15 residues. The chain's CDR3 is CASSQNGGASYEQYF. In DNA, the CDR3 is TGCGCCAGCAGCCAAAACGGGGGGGCCTCCTACGAGCAGTACTTC.

This clonotype has a count of ten or more. The V and J genes are TRBV7-9 and TRBJ1-2; D remains ambiguous. Germline V lookup: CDR1 SEHNR, CDR2 FQNEAQ (reference sequence). V was cut by 7 bases and J by 2 bases, with 14 bases left in between. This CDR3 is 14 amino acids long. The CDR3, as DNA: TGTGCCAGCACCCTAAGTACCGCCAACTATGGCTACACCTTC. Amino acids: CASTLSTANYGYTF.

The table lists this clonotype with many counts. This sequence joins TRBV2 and TRBJ1-3, with D unclear. The CDR3 is made up of 15 amino acids. Germline CDR1 is SNHLY and CDR2 is FYNNEI. With 1 base removed from V and 0 bases from J, the gap between germline ends came to 7 bases. In DNA form, the CDR3 reads TGTGCCAGCAGTGAAGAGGGTTCCTCTGGAAACACCATATATTTT. Translated, it gives CASSEEGSSGNTIYF.